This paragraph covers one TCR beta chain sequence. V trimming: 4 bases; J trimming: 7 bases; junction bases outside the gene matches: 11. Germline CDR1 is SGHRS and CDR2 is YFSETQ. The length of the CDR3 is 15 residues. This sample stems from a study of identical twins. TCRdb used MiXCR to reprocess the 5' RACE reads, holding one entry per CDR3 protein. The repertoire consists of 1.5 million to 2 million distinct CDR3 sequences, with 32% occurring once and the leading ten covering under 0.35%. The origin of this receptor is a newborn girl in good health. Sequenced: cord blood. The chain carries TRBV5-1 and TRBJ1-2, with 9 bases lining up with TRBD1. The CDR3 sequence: CASSRDRADRGGYTF. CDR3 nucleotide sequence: TGCGCCAGCAGCCGGGACAGGGCGGATAGAGGTGGCTACACCTTC.